The T cell receptor (beta chain) under discussion was sequenced for a study of human T cells and chemical hapten exposure. MiXCR, run by TCRdb on the RACE reads, gives a single entry per CDR3 protein. The data hold around 99,000 distinct CDR3 sequences, with approximately 9.9% observed a single time. This clonotype was detected ten times or more. The time point was: patch test 2, 6 weeks after DPC sensitization. As to treatment: therapeutic diphenylcyclopropenone sensitization with weekly scalp DPC. The CDR3 sequence is 13 residues long. V dropped 3 bases and J dropped 7; count of bases not matched to a gene: 5.

The source of this sequence is a man aged 35 to 55 with alopecia areata. Some clones in this sample may be carry-over from other donors' samples. The sequencing used whole blood, collected in connection with sensitization to the hapten diphenylcyclopropenone (DPC). The V and J genes are TRBV12-3 or TRBV12-4 and TRBJ1-1; 7 bases match TRBD1. CDR3 sequence: CASSFRGQNEAFF. The CDR3 nucleotides are TGTGCCAGCAGTTTCAGGGGACAGAATGAAGCTTTCTTT.